The 7 T cell receptor beta chains presented below share a single source sample, sequenced in a study of spatial heterogeneity in lung cancer. Time point given: sample taken at primary tumor resection. One entry per CDR3 protein, called by TCRdb with MiXCR from the 5' RACE reads. The data show approximately 15,000 distinct CDR3 sequences, roughly 3.9% seen once. The sequencing used normal lung tissue next to the tumor, collected at surgery. These receptors came from a male donor with early-stage non-small cell lung cancer.

This clonotype was seen repeatedly, ten times or more. Little can be read into the size of this beta chain, an off-target read in a library designed for alpha chains. The rearrangement uses TRBV20-1 and TRBJ1-6; TRBD1 is a possible D gene (5 bases). V was cut by 3 bases and J by 6 bases, with 12 bases left in between. CDR1 is DFQATT and CDR2 is SNEGSKA in the germline V gene (reference sequence). There are 14 residues in the CDR3. The CDR3 reads CSARPLGTNSPLHF. The DNA for the CDR3 is TGCAGTGCTAGGCCCCTCGGGACTAATTCACCCCTCCACTTT.

This clonotype is large in the sample. This beta chain is a stray sequence in a library constructed for alpha chains; its clone size is not meaningful. This chain connects TRBV27 to TRBJ1-5; 12 nucleotides match TRBD1. The germline V gene has CDR1 MNHEY and CDR2 SMNVEV (reference sequence). CDR3 size: 14 residues. Trimming at V came to 6 bases and at J to 7 bases, leaving 4 bases not matched to a gene. CDR3 sequence: CASSPGTGGQPQHF. The CDR3 DNA sequence: TGTGCCAGCAGCCCCGGGACAGGGGGCCAGCCCCAGCATTTT.

This clonotype was recorded many times. This beta chain is a stray read from a library made for alpha chains; its abundance is not meaningful. The chain combines TRBV7-8 with TRBJ2-2; D remains ambiguous. This CDR3 is 13 amino acids long. The V gene lost 5 bases and the J gene lost 5 bases, with 9 bases spanning the gap. The V gene's germline CDR1 is SGHVS and CDR2 FQNEAQ. CDR3 sequence: CASSLRETGELFF. The CDR3 DNA follows: TGTGCCAGCAGCCTTCGAGAGACCGGGGAGCTGTTTTTT.

The sample holds many counts of this clonotype. With the library built for alpha chains, this beta chain is off target and its frequency is not meaningful. The chain recombines TRBV10-3 with TRBJ1-6, with 7 bases lining up with TRBD1. The length of the CDR3 is 14 residues. Trimming removed 4 bases from V and 9 bases from J; junction bases left unmatched: 6. Germline V gene sequence: CDR1 ENHRY, CDR2 SYGVKD. As DNA, the CDR3 is TGTGCCATCAGTGTCGGAGACAGGGCTTCACCCCTCCACTTT. Its protein is CAISVGDRASPLHF.

This clonotype was seen repeatedly, ten times or more. The size of this beta chain means little, since it is a stray read in a library made for alpha chains. The CDR3 region is CASSEYGKAETQYF. The CDR3 DNA reads as TGTGCCAGCAGCGAATACGGGAAGGCGGAGACCCAGTACTTC. The chain is built from TRBV3-1 and TRBJ2-5; TRBD2 might be the D (5 bases). Trimming shortened V by 5 bases and J by 5 bases, and 15 bases separated the two germline ends. In germline, CDR1 is LGHDT, CDR2 YNNKEL (reference sequence). CDR3 length equals 14 residues.

This clonotype was seen many times. As an off-target read in a library built for alpha chains, this beta chain has a frequency of little significance. The chain couples TRBV10-2 to TRBJ2-3, with D unresolved. CDR3 length: 12 residues. The V gene's germline CDR1 is WSHSY and CDR2 SAAADI. With 2 bases removed from V and 6 bases from J, the gap between germline ends came to 6 bases. This CDR3 reads CASSEMADTQYF. The CDR3 bases are TGCGCCAGCAGTGAGATGGCGGATACGCAGTATTTT.

This clonotype occurred many times. Because the library targeted alpha chains, this beta chain is an off-target read whose size means little. The rearrangement links TRBV5-1 to TRBJ2-1; the match to TRBD2 covers 10 bases. Looked up from germline, CDR1 is SGHRS and CDR2 is YFSETQ. V lost 0 bases and J lost 8; bases outside the gene matches: 11. CDR3 size: 17 residues. CDR3 sequence reads: CASSLAPSGSAVDEQFF. CDR3 DNA sequence: TGCGCCAGCAGCTTGGCACCTAGCGGGAGCGCGGTCGATGAGCAGTTCTTC. The full variable domain, rest sourced from reference TRBV5-1 and TRBJ2-1, is KAGVTQTPRYLIKTRGQQVTLSCSPISGHRSVSWYQQTPGQGLQFLFEYFSETQRNKGNFPGRFSGRQFSNSRSEMNVSTLELGDSALYLCASSLAPSGSAVDEQFFGPGTRLTVL.